The 30 T cell receptor beta chains below all came from one sample that was sequenced in a study of blood T cells in healthy people across ages. A second about 6 to 12 cycle PCR used barcoded and J-beta primers. TCRdb called the 5' RACE reads again in MiXCR, with one record for every CDR3 protein. The sample includes fewer than 800,000 distinct CDR3 sequences, around 25% of them seen just once. This sample was also put to use in a study of T cells of mothers and their children.

The material sequenced was blood. Every receptor here comes from a boy between 10 and 17 years old in good health.

The chain uses TRBV7-9 and TRBJ2-3; no definite D call. The CDR3 has 14 residues. Trimming left V 7 bases short and J 4 bases short, with 15 bases between. In germline, CDR1 is SEHNR, CDR2 FQNEAQ (reference sequence). CDR3 bases: TGTGCCAGCAACACGGACGTAACGCCAGATACGCAGTATTTT. Translated: CASNTDVTPDTQYF.

The rearrangement joins TRBV6-5 to TRBJ1-5, with D maybe TRBD1 (6 bases). Trimming removed 10 bases from V and 3 bases from J, with 10 bases in between. The germline gives CDR1 MNHEY, CDR2 SVGAGI. The CDR3 covers 12 residues. The CDR3 DNA reads TGTGCCATAGGACAGATCAATCAGCCCCAGCATTTT. Translated: CAIGQINQPQHF.

The CDR3 region is CASSSTTGNTIYF. DNA of the CDR3: TGTGCCAGCAGCTCCACCACTGGAAACACCATATATTTT. The V gene is TRBV7-9, the J gene TRBJ1-3; D remains ambiguous. Germline assignment: CDR1 SEHNR and CDR2 FQNEAQ (reference sequence). This CDR3 is 13 amino acids long. V shed 4 bases and J shed 2 bases, with 6 bases lying between them. Together with reference TRBV7-9 and TRBJ1-3, the CDR3 gives the full variable domain: DTGVSQNPRHKITKRGQNVTFRCDPISEHNRLYWYRQTLGQGPEFLTYFQNEAQLEKSRLLSDRFSAERPKGSFSTLEIQRTEQGDSAMYLCASSSTTGNTIYFGEGSWLTVV.

The chain joins TRBV12-3 or TRBV12-4 to TRBJ1-1; D not resolved. This CDR3 region has 14 residues. The V and J ends lost 5 bases and 10 bases respectively, with 20 bases between them. Here the CDR3 reads CASSPRRTGNLAFF. In DNA form, the CDR3 reads TGTGCCAGCAGTCCGCGACGGACCGGTAATTTAGCTTTCTTT.

V is TRBV20-1 and J is TRBJ2-3; 12 bases are a match to TRBD2. From germline, CDR1 is DFQATT and CDR2 SNEGSKA (reference sequence). V shed 6 bases, J shed 9 bases, and the junction held 16 bases outside the gene matches. This CDR3 has 16 residues. The CDR3 DNA reads TGCAGTGCGGCCAGGGCTAGCGGGAGGGTCGAGCGAACGCAGTATTTT. As protein: CSAARASGRVERTQYF.

This clonotype was counted only a few times. The chain is built from TRBV10-1 and TRBJ1-1, with 7 bases identical to TRBD1. With 5 bases clipped from V and 3 bases from J, the junction kept 3 bases outside the gene matches. The CDR3 contains 13 residues. Germline V gene data show CDR1 as WNHNN and CDR2 as SYGVQD (reference sequence). The CDR3 region has the DNA TGCGCCAGCAGTCACACAGGGGACACTGAAGCTTTCTTT. Protein sequence: CASSHTGDTEAFF.

This clonotype was counted a few times. V and J are TRBV2 and TRBJ2-7; 11 bases agree with TRBD2. V lost 10 bases, J lost 0 bases, and 5 bases stayed unmatched. This CDR3 region has 14 residues. Per germline, CDR1 SNHLY and CDR2 FYNNEI. This CDR3 reads CATLAGGNSYEQYF. CDR3 DNA: TGTGCCACCCTAGCGGGAGGCAACTCCTACGAGCAGTACTTC.

CDR3 in amino acids: CASSHGSQAQYF. The CDR3 DNA follows: TGTGCCAGCAGTCACGGCTCCCAGGCCCAGTACTTC. The chain combines TRBV12-3 or TRBV12-4 with TRBJ2-5; no definite D call. This CDR3 spans 12 amino acids. V dropped 5 bases and J dropped 9 bases, with 13 bases sitting between them.

This clonotype has just a few counts. The chain couples TRBV4-1 to TRBJ2-5; 7 bases match TRBD2. The CDR3 consists of 16 residues. With V trimmed by 2 bases and J by 5 bases, 11 bases remained unmatched. The germline CDR1 and CDR2 sequences are MGHRA and YSYEKL. The CDR3, as DNA: TGCGCCAGCAGCCAACAACTAGCGCCCGGAGGGGAGACCCAGTACTTC. This sequence encodes CASSQQLAPGGETQYF.

This clonotype was detected once. This chain uses TRBV5-6 with TRBJ2-1, with TRBD2 matching over 13 bases. The last part of the DNA fits TRBJ2-7 better; the J call may be wrong. Germline V gene data show CDR1 as SGHDT and CDR2 as YYEEEE. The CDR3 loop spans 16 amino acids. Here the CDR3 reads CASSPTSGRTSYEQYF. The CDR3 DNA sequence: TGTGCCAGCAGCCCGACTAGCGGGAGGACCTCCTACGAGCAGTACTTC.

This clonotype was counted only a few times. V usage is TRBV12-3 or TRBV12-4 and J usage is TRBJ2-1, with a possible D match to TRBD2 (6 bases). The V gene lost 3 bases and the J gene lost 8 bases, with 17 bases spanning the gap. CDR3 length: 15 residues. The DNA of the CDR3 is TGTGCCAGCAGTTTCGGGAGAGTGGACTTTGATGAGCAGTTCTTC. It yields the protein CASSFGRVDFDEQFF.

This clonotype was counted between two and nine times. V is TRBV20-1 and J is TRBJ1-6; D unclear. Germline V gene sequence: CDR1 DFQATT, CDR2 SNEGSKA (reference sequence). CDR3 length equals 13 residues. The V and J ends lost 3 bases and 12 bases respectively, with 15 bases between them. In DNA, the CDR3 is TGCAGTGCTAGTATTCAGCAGGCCGGACCCCTCCACTTT. This encodes CSASIQQAGPLHF.

A few counts support this clonotype. The chain links TRBV5-1 to TRBJ2-3; 7 bases fit TRBD2. The junction had 14 bases not matched to a gene; V was cut back by 7 bases and J by 6 bases. The CDR3 runs to 15 residues. The germline CDR1 and CDR2 sequences are SGHRS and YFSETQ. CDR3 coding DNA: TGCGCCAGCGGCCCCTTTGGACTAGAGGAGGATACGCAGTATTTT. It codes for CASGPFGLEEDTQYF.

This clonotype has more than one count but fewer than ten. This chain uses TRBV7-3 with TRBJ2-5; D gene uncertain. CDR1 SGHTA and CDR2 FQGTGA come from the germline V gene. The V gene lost 4 bases and the J gene lost 3 bases, with 9 bases spanning the gap. This CDR3 comprises 13 residues. Here the CDR3 reads CASSSTLEETQYF. CDR3 DNA: TGTGCCAGCAGCTCGACCTTAGAAGAGACCCAGTACTTC.

V is TRBV20-1 and J is TRBJ2-2, with a weak D call TRBD2 (5 bases). Trimming left V 6 bases short and J 6 bases short, with 11 bases between. Germline CDR1 is DFQATT and CDR2 is SNEGSKA (reference sequence). CDR3 length: 12 amino acids. The CDR3 reads CSAPTRAGELFF. CDR3 coding DNA: TGCAGTGCCCCTACTAGGGCCGGGGAGCTGTTTTTT.

The V and J genes are TRBV5-1 and TRBJ2-5; the D gene is possibly TRBD1 (7 bases). The J call is uncertain, as TRBJ2-1 better fits the DNA end. The CDR3 has 16 amino acids. Germline-derived CDR1 and CDR2 are SGHRS and YFSETQ. The chain's CDR3 is CASSLASGGFDNEQFF. The CDR3 region has the DNA TGCGCCAGCAGCTTGGCCTCAGGGGGGTTTGACAATGAGCAGTTCTTC.

This chain links TRBV24-1 with TRBJ2-5, with 13 bases fitting TRBD2. CDR3 length: 16 residues. Germline assignment: CDR1 KGHDR and CDR2 SFDVKD. J gave up 1 base and V 5 bases, and 3 bases lay outside the gene matches. The CDR3 protein is CATSAGTSGVQETQYF. CDR3 nucleotides: TGTGCCACCAGTGCGGGGACTAGCGGGGTCCAAGAGACCCAGTACTTC.

The chain has TRBV7-2 and TRBJ1-4; D is undetermined. Trimming took 2 bases from V and 6 from J, leaving 13 bases between them. Germline V gene lookup returns CDR1 SGHTA and CDR2 FQGNSA. There are 15 residues in the CDR3. DNA for the CDR3: TGTGCCAGCAGCTTAAGAGGCGGAGTGGATGAAAAACTGTTTTTT. Amino acid sequence: CASSLRGGVDEKLFF.

This clonotype was found many times. The CDR3 DNA reads TGTGCCAGCAGTTTGACGGGAGATACGCAGTATTTT. As protein: CASSLTGDTQYF. J is TRBJ2-3 and V is TRBV7-9; D ambiguous. The CDR3 sequence is 12 residues long. The V gene's germline CDR1 is SEHNR and CDR2 FQNEAQ (reference sequence). The V and J ends lost 6 bases and 5 bases respectively, with 9 bases between them.

This sequence joins TRBV24-1 and TRBJ2-7, with TRBD1 matching 8 bases. Unmatched junction bases numbered 5, after V lost 6 bases and J lost 5 bases. Germline V lookup: CDR1 KGHDR, CDR2 SFDVKD. The CDR3 is 13 amino acids. CDR3 in amino acids: CATSRRQGHEQYF. CDR3 DNA: TGTGCCACCAGTAGGCGACAGGGGCACGAGCAGTACTTC.

This clonotype turned up a few times. The chain recombines TRBV19 with TRBJ1-6; unclear D gene. CDR3 length equals 13 residues. V lost 4 bases, J lost 9 bases, and 10 bases lay in between. Looked up from germline, CDR1 is LNHDA and CDR2 is SQIVND (reference sequence). In nucleotides, the CDR3 is TGTGCCAGTAGTAAGCTGGTCGGTTCACCCCTCCACTTT. It is translated as CASSKLVGSPLHF.

This clonotype was observed at least ten times. The chain recombines TRBV6-4 with TRBJ2-3; 8 bases align to TRBD2. Germline V lookup: CDR1 MRHNA, CDR2 SNTAGT. V was clipped by 3 bases and J by 1 base; unmatched bases: 0. The CDR3 spans 14 residues. Here the CDR3 reads CASSEAGGTDTQYF. DNA of the CDR3: TGTGCCAGCAGTGAAGCGGGGGGCACAGATACGCAGTATTTT.

The rearrangement links TRBV5-6 to TRBJ2-7; 8 bases map to TRBD1. This CDR3 is built from 13 residues. Germline CDR1 reads SGHDT; CDR2 reads YYEEEE. The V gene end was trimmed by 4 bases and the J gene end by 3 bases; junction bases not matched to a gene: 3. CDR3 residues: CASSPTGVYEQYF. The CDR3 DNA reads TGTGCCAGCAGCCCGACAGGGGTCTACGAGCAGTACTTC.

This clonotype occurred many times. V gene TRBV12-3 or TRBV12-4 combines with J gene TRBJ1-2; 7 bases map to TRBD1. J lost 6 bases, V lost 0 bases, and 4 bases had no gene match. The CDR3 extends over 14 amino acids. CDR3 protein: CASSLAGQENGYTF. The CDR3 DNA is TGTGCCAGCAGTTTAGCCGGACAGGAGAATGGCTACACCTTC.

The chain joins TRBV4-3 to TRBJ2-7, with 8 bases matching TRBD1. Germline CDR1 is LGHNA and CDR2 is YSLEER. The CDR3 runs 15 residues. The ends lost 5 bases at V and 4 bases at J; junction bases unmatched: 10. CDR3 in DNA: TGCGCCAGCAGCATCGACAGGGGCGCCATATACGAGCAGTACTTC. Amino acid sequence: CASSIDRGAIYEQYF.

The chain carries TRBV11-2 and TRBJ2-1; D might be TRBD2 (6 bases). CDR1 and CDR2 (germline): SGHAT, FQNNGV. This CDR3 comprises 14 residues. Trimming took 10 bases from V and 2 from J, leaving 15 bases between them. CDR3 bases: TGTGCCACATACAAGGAGGGAACCTACAATGAGCAGTTCTTC. It specifies CATYKEGTYNEQFF.

This clonotype was counted a few times. The rearrangement uses TRBV3-1 and TRBJ2-7; the D gene is possibly TRBD2 (6 bases). The CDR3 sequence is 14 residues long. CDR1 is LGHDT and CDR2 is YNNKEL in the germline V gene (reference sequence). Between the trimmed V and J ends, which lost 4 bases and 2 bases, there was a span of 12 bases. In DNA form, the CDR3 reads TGTGCCAGCAGCCGGTCGGGACTGGCCTACGAGCAGTACTTC. This sequence encodes CASSRSGLAYEQYF.

This clonotype turned up a few times. The rearrangement joins TRBV11-2 to TRBJ2-5; no reliable D call. The length of the CDR3 is 16 residues. V lost 5 bases and J 5 bases, leaving 21 bases between the germline ends. Germline V lookup: CDR1 SGHAT, CDR2 FQNNGV. CDR3 nucleotides: TGTGCCAGCAGCCCTTATGGAGCAGGCGCCTCGGAGACCCAGTACTTC. As protein: CASSPYGAGASETQYF.

This clonotype was observed a handful of times. V gene TRBV12-3 or TRBV12-4 combines with J gene TRBJ2-2, with 7 nucleotides matching TRBD2. The V segment lost 5 bases and the J segment 5 bases; nucleotides outside the gene matches: 8. This CDR3 is built from 15 residues. The CDR3 DNA is TGTGCCAGCAGTCCGCTTCGGGAGGATACCGGGGAGCTGTTTTTT. This gives the protein CASSPLREDTGELFF.

The chain employs TRBV28 and TRBJ2-7; D assignment may be TRBD1 or TRBD2 (5 bases each). Trimming left V 4 bases short and J 6 bases short, with 13 bases between. This CDR3 spans 13 amino acids. Germline loops: CDR1 MDHEN, CDR2 SYDVKM. CDR3 in DNA: TGTGCCAGCAGTTGGGGACCCGGAGGCGAGCAGTACTTC. The encoded protein is CASSWGPGGEQYF.